Sequencing of this T cell receptor beta chain was carried out in a study of T cell repertoires in cytomegalovirus infection. For the study at large: In public TCR beta signatures, there were indications of both CMV infection and matching HLA type. Points from the study as a whole: CMV-specific HLA-C-restricted TCR beta clonotypes dominated the ex vivo response. The cumulative frequency of public TCR beta families distinguished individuals who carried CMV together with the relevant HLA.

TCRdb re-called the reads through MiXCR, storing one row per CDR3 protein. The table has hundreds of thousands of distinct CDR3 sequences, roughly a quarter seen once. In the case of this clonotype: Its antigen remains unknown.

The sequenced material came from CD8+ T cells from PBMCs. The sequence derives from a human donor in good health (CMV status not recorded). Some clones in this sample may be carry-over from other donors' samples.

CDR3 sequence (DNA): TGTGTCACCAGCAACTATGGCTACACCTTC. Translated: CVTSNYGYTF. This rearrangement joins TRBV19 to TRBJ1-2; D uncertain. The germline V gene has CDR1 LNHDA and CDR2 SQIVND (reference sequence). The CDR3 spans 10 residues.